This T cell receptor (beta chain) was recovered during a study of T cell responses to AZD1222 COVID-19 vaccine. To note about this clone: Its antigen is not known.

Germline CDR1 reads LNHNV; CDR2 reads YYDKDF (reference sequence). The CDR3 totals 16 residues. V shed 1 base, J shed 10 bases, and the junction held 8 bases outside the gene matches. TCRdb's table, derived via immunoSEQ multiplex PCR, lists solely in-frame clones and lacks some. The sample has tens of thousands of clones, roughly three quarters seen once. Study conclusions and caveats: With dominance at 160-218 and 743-854, vaccine-associated CD4 TCRs spanned spike.

This receptor was taken from an adult who received the AZD1222 COVID-19 vaccine. Sequences were derived from peripheral blood, sampled 28 days after the second AZD1222 dose. V gene TRBV15 combines with J gene TRBJ1-6; TRBD1 aligns across 9 bases. The CDR3 here is CATSRGLGQGGSPLHF. The CDR3 bases are TGTGCCACCAGCAGAGGGTTGGGACAGGGAGGATCACCCCTCCACTTT.